What follows are 26 T cell receptor beta chains derived from one specimen sequenced in a study of blood T cells in healthy people across ages. A sample-barcoded 5' primer and a J-beta primer mix were used in a second PCR of roughly 6 to 12 cycles. Using its own MiXCR run on the 5' RACE reads, TCRdb lists one record per CDR3 protein. The table shows approximately 850,000 distinct CDR3 sequences, with 55% to 75% occurring only once. Sample: blood. The receptors were gathered from a man aged 25 to 40 in good health.

This chain joins TRBV3-1 and TRBJ2-7; D ambiguous. Germline CDR1 reads LGHDT; CDR2 reads YNNKEL (reference sequence). V lost 0 bases to trimming and J lost 4 bases, with 13 bases between them. This CDR3 region has 15 residues. The CDR3 DNA is TGTGCCAGCAGCCAAGAGGTAGATCGAAGTTACGAGCAGTACTTC. Amino acid sequence: CASSQEVDRSYEQYF.

This clonotype was detected a few times. The chain recombines TRBV27 with TRBJ1-5, with D possibly matching TRBD1 (5 bases). Trimming stripped 11 bases from V and 5 bases from J, with 10 bases between. CDR1 is MNHEY, CDR2 SMNVEV, per germline (reference sequence). The CDR3 covers 11 residues. The CDR3 is CAWGGDQPQHF. CDR3 nucleotide sequence: TGTGCCTGGGGAGGGGATCAGCCCCAGCATTTT.

The rearrangement joins TRBV7-2 to TRBJ2-7; 7 bases match TRBD2. Germline lookup yields CDR1 SGHTA and CDR2 FQGNSA. The CDR3 is 15 amino acids. Unmatched junction bases numbered 7, after V lost 5 bases and J lost 0 bases. CDR3 in amino acids: CASSPDWTSSYEQYF. The CDR3, as DNA: TGTGCCAGCAGCCCCGACTGGACTAGCTCCTACGAGCAGTACTTC.

The genes are TRBV6-1 and TRBJ2-3; 8 nucleotides match TRBD1. The germline gives CDR1 MNHNS, CDR2 SASEGT. The CDR3 has 16 residues. V gave up 1 base and J gave up 2 bases; unmatched junction bases: 5. The CDR3 DNA reads TGTGCCAGCAGTGAAGTACAGGGGGTATCCACAGATACGCAGTATTTT. This encodes CASSEVQGVSTDTQYF.

Worth noting for this clonotype: One end of the junction fails to match germline, which may point to a read error. The chain has TRBV5-1 and TRBJ1-1; D is ambiguous. CDR1 and CDR2 (germline): SGHRS, YFSETQ. This CDR3 is 14 amino acids long. The CDR3 sequence is CASSLGSGGTEAFF. CDR3 DNA sequence: TGTGCCAGCAGCCTCGGGTCCGGAGGCACTGAAGCTTTCTTT.

This clonotype was detected only a few times. The chain uses TRBV10-3 and TRBJ1-2, with D possibly being TRBD1 (6 bases). The CDR3 is made up of 15 amino acids. The ends were cut back, 2 bases at V and 8 bases at J, with 18 bases in the middle. Germline loops: CDR1 ENHRY, CDR2 SYGVKD. DNA for the CDR3: TGTGCCATCAGTGAGAACCCGACACAGGGAGAAGGCTACACCTTC. As protein: CAISENPTQGEGYTF.

This clonotype has more than one count but fewer than ten. V and J are TRBV4-3 and TRBJ2-3, with TRBD2 matching over 8 bases. V was pared by 3 bases and J by 9 bases, with 8 bases of the junction left unmatched. Germline V CDR1 and CDR2: LGHNA, YSLEER. The CDR3 runs 14 residues. CDR3 bases: TGCGCCAGCAGCCATAGCGGGGCGGCGGTGACGCAGTATTTT. Encoded protein: CASSHSGAAVTQYF.

This clonotype appeared a few times. V and J are TRBV5-4 and TRBJ2-7, with 9 bases fitting TRBD1. The trim removed 4 bases at V and 1 base at J, leaving 6 bases unmatched. Per germline, CDR1 SGHNT and CDR2 YYREEE (reference sequence). CDR3 length equals 15 residues. The CDR3 DNA follows: TGTGCCAGCAGCCGACAGGGGGGGCCTTCCTACGAGCAGTACTTC. Its translation is CASSRQGGPSYEQYF. The variable domain in full, with the rest retrieved from reference TRBV5-4 and TRBJ2-7, is ETGVTQSPTHLIKTRGQQVTLRCSSQSGHNTVSWYQQALGQGPQFIFQYYREEENGRGNFPPRFSGLQFPNYSSELNVNALELDDSALYLCASSRQGGPSYEQYFGPGTRLTVT.

This clonotype was counted only a few times. The V call is TRBV4-3, the J call TRBJ1-2; no clear D. V shed 0 bases and J shed 6 bases, with 11 bases lying between them. This CDR3 has 14 amino acids. The germline V gene has CDR1 LGHNA and CDR2 YSLEER. In DNA, the CDR3 is TGCGCCAGCAGCCAAGATATGCAGTCAAATGGCTACACCTTC. Translated, it gives CASSQDMQSNGYTF.

This rearrangement joins TRBV28 to TRBJ1-2; a weak D match, TRBD1 (5 bases). V was clipped by 5 bases and J by 7 bases, with 14 bases between them. Germline CDR1 is MDHEN and CDR2 is SYDVKM. The length of the CDR3 is 13 residues. The CDR3 bases are TGTGCCAGCAGTAACTCAGGGTTTGCTGGCTACACCTTC. It translates to CASSNSGFAGYTF.

This chain uses TRBV7-2 with TRBJ2-7; TRBD1 matches at 9 bases. J gave up 0 bases and V 0 bases, and 3 bases lay outside the gene matches. Germline loops: CDR1 SGHTA, CDR2 FQGNSA. This CDR3 is 16 amino acids long. CDR3 amino acids: CASSLAATGGSYEQYF. As DNA, the CDR3 is TGTGCCAGCAGCTTAGCCGCGACAGGGGGCTCCTACGAGCAGTACTTC.

This clonotype was observed a few times. The chain employs TRBV2 and TRBJ2-5, with D uncertain. The DNA end is more similar to TRBJ2-7, so the J call may be wrong. The germline V gene encodes CDR1 SNHLY and CDR2 FYNNEI. The CDR3 is 12 residues long. The CDR3 protein is CASTGLPYEQYF. The CDR3 DNA reads as TGTGCCAGCACAGGTCTCCCCTACGAGCAGTACTTC.

V is TRBV20-1 and J is TRBJ2-3; TRBD2 is a possible D gene (5 bases). V was shortened by 3 bases and J by 1 base, with 11 bases between the two germline ends. From germline, CDR1 is DFQATT and CDR2 SNEGSKA (reference sequence). The CDR3 loop spans 14 amino acids. CDR3 in DNA: TGCAGTGCTAGGGAGGTTGGCGGCACAGATACGCAGTATTTT. The encoded protein is CSAREVGGTDTQYF.

V and J are TRBV20-1 and TRBJ2-7; D tentatively fits TRBD1 or TRBD2 (5 bases each). In germline, CDR1 is DFQATT, CDR2 SNEGSKA (reference sequence). V shed 5 bases and J shed 5 bases, with 22 bases lying between them. The CDR3 contains 15 residues. CDR3 sequence (DNA): TGCAGTGCTGACAAAGGAGCCCTACGAGGGGACGAGCAGTACTTC. Residues: CSADKGALRGDEQYF.

The table lists this clonotype with a count of one. The rearrangement joins TRBV7-9 to TRBJ2-6, with D unclear. Germline V gives CDR1 SEHNR, CDR2 FQNEAQ (reference sequence). Trimming shortened V by 7 bases and J by 0 bases, and 10 bases separated the two germline ends. This CDR3 is built from 15 residues. CDR3 protein: CASTRSGSGANVLTF. The CDR3 DNA sequence: TGTGCCAGCACCCGTTCGGGCTCTGGGGCCAACGTCCTGACTTTC.

The CDR3 region is CSAGGEVSVAFF. As DNA, the CDR3 is TGCAGCGCAGGGGGGGAGGTGTCGGTAGCTTTCTTT. The rearrangement links TRBV29-1 to TRBJ1-1, with TRBD1 identical over 7 bases. Trimming removed 7 bases from V and 10 bases from J; junction bases left unmatched: 12. Per the germline V gene, CDR1 is SQVTM and CDR2 is ANQGSEA. The CDR3 consists of 12 residues.

This chain links TRBV7-3 with TRBJ2-4, with a weak D call TRBD2 (5 bases). The J call could be wrong; TRBJ2-7 is a better fit for the DNA end. This CDR3 comprises 16 residues. Germline V CDR1 and CDR2: SGHTA, FQGTGA. The CDR3, as DNA: TGTGCCAGCAGCTTAACGTTTACCGGGGATCCCTACGAGCAGTACTTC. Its protein is CASSLTFTGDPYEQYF.

This chain connects TRBV29-1 to TRBJ1-1, with D possibly TRBD1 on 6 matching bases. Germline V gene sequence: CDR1 SQVTM, CDR2 ANQGSEA. This CDR3 comprises 11 residues. V dropped 3 bases and J dropped 8 bases, with 10 bases sitting between them. This CDR3 reads CSVDFGGEAFF. CDR3 sequence (DNA): TGCAGCGTTGATTTTGGGGGCGAAGCTTTCTTT.

The chain is built from TRBV6-1 and TRBJ2-4, with 7 bases fitting TRBD1. The CDR3 is made up of 18 amino acids. Germline-derived CDR1 and CDR2 are MNHNS and SASEGT. V trimming: 6 bases; J trimming: 0 bases; junction bases outside the gene matches: 14. The chain's CDR3 is CASRPQVGTVLAKNIQYF. CDR3 DNA sequence: TGTGCCAGCAGACCCCAGGTGGGGACAGTACTAGCCAAAAACATTCAGTACTTC.

V and J are TRBV20-1 and TRBJ2-4; 9 bases map to TRBD2. TRBJ2-7 matches the DNA end more closely, so the J call is doubtful. This CDR3 contains 15 residues. The V gene's germline CDR1 is DFQATT and CDR2 SNEGSKA (reference sequence). This CDR3 is CSARGPLAGPYEQYF. Here the CDR3 DNA reads TGCAGTGCTAGAGGCCCACTAGCGGGTCCCTACGAGCAGTACTTC.

The chain recombines TRBV15 with TRBJ2-7; D might be TRBD2 (5 bases). With the DNA end fitting TRBJ2-5 better, the J assignment may be wrong. CDR3 length: 14 amino acids. The germline V gene has CDR1 LNHNV and CDR2 YYDKDF (reference sequence). The CDR3 coding sequence is TGTGCCACCAGCAGAGTGGGCGGGTTAGAGACCCAGTACTTC. Encoded protein: CATSRVGGLETQYF.

The J gene is TRBJ1-1, the V gene TRBV11-3; TRBD1 is a possible D gene (6 bases). This CDR3 is built from 15 residues. V lost 5 bases, J lost 1 base, and 14 bases lay in between. Germline V gene data show CDR1 as SGHNT and CDR2 as YENEEA. CDR3 sequence: CASSPDRGENTEAFF. The CDR3 DNA sequence: TGTGCCAGCAGCCCGGACAGAGGGGAGAACACTGAAGCTTTCTTT.

V usage is TRBV2 and J usage is TRBJ2-5, with TRBD1 as a possible D gene (5 bases). Germline V CDR1 and CDR2: SNHLY, FYNNEI. The CDR3 length is 12 residues. V lost 7 bases, J lost 5 bases, and 11 bases lay in between. The CDR3 region has the DNA TGTGCCAGCACCCGGGCAGGGGAGACCCAGTACTTC. Protein product: CASTRAGETQYF.

The V call is TRBV7-2, the J call TRBJ2-4; no reliable D call. The DNA end favors TRBJ2-7, so the J call may be wrong. The V gene's germline CDR1 is SGHTA and CDR2 FQGNSA. This CDR3 is built from 16 residues. The CDR3 DNA is TGTGCCAGCAGCTTACACCAAGCACCGACGACCTACGAGCAGTACTTC. Translated: CASSLHQAPTTYEQYF.

This chain joins TRBV6-2 or TRBV6-3 and TRBJ2-3; D perhaps matches TRBD1 (5 bases). This CDR3 region has 14 residues. The germline CDR1 and CDR2 sequences are MNHEY and SVGEGT. Trimming took 8 bases from V and 3 from J, leaving 15 bases between them. This CDR3 reads CASHGAGRTDTQYF. The CDR3, as DNA: TGTGCCAGCCATGGGGCTGGTAGGACAGATACGCAGTATTTT.

This clonotype was counted a few times. The V call is TRBV4-2, the J call TRBJ2-6; unclear D gene. V dropped 4 bases and J dropped 2 bases, with 15 bases sitting between them. CDR1 is LGHNA, CDR2 YNFKEQ, per germline. This CDR3 spans 17 amino acids. The CDR3 bases are TGTGCCAGCAGCCCCGGAGTCCTAAGCACTGGGGCCAACGTCCTGACTTTC. This sequence encodes CASSPGVLSTGANVLTF.